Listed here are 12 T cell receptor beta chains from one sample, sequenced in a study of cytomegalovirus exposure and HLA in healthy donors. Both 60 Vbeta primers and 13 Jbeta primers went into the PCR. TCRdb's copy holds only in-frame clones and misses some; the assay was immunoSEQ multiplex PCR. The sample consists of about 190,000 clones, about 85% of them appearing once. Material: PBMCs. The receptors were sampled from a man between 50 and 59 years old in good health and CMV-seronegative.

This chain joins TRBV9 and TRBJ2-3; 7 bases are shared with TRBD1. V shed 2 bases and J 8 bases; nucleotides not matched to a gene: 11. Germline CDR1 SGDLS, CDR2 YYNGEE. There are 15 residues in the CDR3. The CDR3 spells CASSVGFGKGATQYF. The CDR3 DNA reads TGTGCCAGCAGCGTGGGTTTCGGTAAGGGGGCTACGCAGTATTTT.

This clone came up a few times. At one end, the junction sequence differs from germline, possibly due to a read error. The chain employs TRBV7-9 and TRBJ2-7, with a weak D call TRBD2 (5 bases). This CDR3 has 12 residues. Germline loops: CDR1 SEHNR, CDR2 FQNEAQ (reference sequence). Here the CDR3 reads CSSSFRGYEQYF. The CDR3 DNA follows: TGTTCCAGCAGCTTCCGGGGCTACGAGCAGTACTTC.

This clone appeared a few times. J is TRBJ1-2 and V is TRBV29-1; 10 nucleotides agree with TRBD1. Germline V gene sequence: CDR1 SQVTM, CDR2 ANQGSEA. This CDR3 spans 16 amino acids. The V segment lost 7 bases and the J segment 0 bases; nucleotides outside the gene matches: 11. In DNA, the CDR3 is TGCAGCGGCCTAGGGACAGGGGACGCCGCTAACTATGGCTACACCTTC. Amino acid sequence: CSGLGTGDAANYGYTF.

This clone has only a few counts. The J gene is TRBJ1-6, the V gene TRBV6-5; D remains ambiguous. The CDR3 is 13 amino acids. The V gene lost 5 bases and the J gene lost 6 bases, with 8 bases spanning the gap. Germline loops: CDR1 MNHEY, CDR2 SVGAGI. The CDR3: CASSGQTNSPLHF. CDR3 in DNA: TGTGCCAGCAGTGGGCAGACTAATTCACCCCTCCACTTT.

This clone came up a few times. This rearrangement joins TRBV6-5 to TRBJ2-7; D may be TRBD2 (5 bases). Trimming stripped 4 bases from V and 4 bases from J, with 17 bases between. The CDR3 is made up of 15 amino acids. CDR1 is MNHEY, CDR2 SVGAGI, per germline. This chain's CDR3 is CASSFTSIARYEQYF. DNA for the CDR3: TGTGCCAGCAGTTTTACTAGTATCGCTAGGTACGAGCAGTACTTC.

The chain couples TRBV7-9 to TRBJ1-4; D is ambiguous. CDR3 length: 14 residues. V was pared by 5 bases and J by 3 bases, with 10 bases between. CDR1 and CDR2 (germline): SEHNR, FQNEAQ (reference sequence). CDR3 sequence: CASSPQIANEKLFF. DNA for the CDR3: TGTGCCAGCAGCCCACAGATAGCTAATGAAAAACTGTTTTTT.

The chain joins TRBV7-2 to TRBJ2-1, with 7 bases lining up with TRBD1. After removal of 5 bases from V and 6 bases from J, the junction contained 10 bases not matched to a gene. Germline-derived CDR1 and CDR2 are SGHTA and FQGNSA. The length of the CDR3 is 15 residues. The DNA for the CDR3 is TGTGCCAGCAGCCGTCGACAGGGAGTACGCAATGAGCAGTTCTTC. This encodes CASSRRQGVRNEQFF.

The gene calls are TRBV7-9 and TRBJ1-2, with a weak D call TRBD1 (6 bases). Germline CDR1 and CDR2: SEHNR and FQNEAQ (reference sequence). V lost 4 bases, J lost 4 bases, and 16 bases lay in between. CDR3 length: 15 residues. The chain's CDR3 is CASSSPLTGFYGYTF. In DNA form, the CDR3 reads TGTGCCAGCAGCTCCCCCCTTACAGGGTTCTATGGCTACACCTTC.

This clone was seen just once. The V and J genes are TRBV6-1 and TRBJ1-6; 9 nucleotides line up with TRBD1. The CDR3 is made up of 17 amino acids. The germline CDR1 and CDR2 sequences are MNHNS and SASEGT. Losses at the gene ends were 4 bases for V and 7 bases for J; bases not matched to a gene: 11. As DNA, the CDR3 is TGTGCCAGCAGTGTACAGGGGGCGCAGCTCCCAAATTCACCCCTCCACTTT. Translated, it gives CASSVQGAQLPNSPLHF.

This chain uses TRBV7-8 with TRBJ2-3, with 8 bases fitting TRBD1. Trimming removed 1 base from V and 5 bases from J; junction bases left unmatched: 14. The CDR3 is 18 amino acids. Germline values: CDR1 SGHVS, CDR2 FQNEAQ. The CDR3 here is CASSLEFTGTGLVDTQYF. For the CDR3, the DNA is TGTGCCAGCAGCTTAGAATTCACCGGGACAGGTCTAGTAGATACGCAGTATTTT.

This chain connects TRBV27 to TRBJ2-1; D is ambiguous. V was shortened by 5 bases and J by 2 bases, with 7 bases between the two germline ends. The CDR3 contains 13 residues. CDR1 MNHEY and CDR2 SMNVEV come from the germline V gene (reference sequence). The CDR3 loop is CASSPTAYNEQFF. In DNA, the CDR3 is TGTGCCAGCAGTCCCACGGCCTACAATGAGCAGTTCTTC.

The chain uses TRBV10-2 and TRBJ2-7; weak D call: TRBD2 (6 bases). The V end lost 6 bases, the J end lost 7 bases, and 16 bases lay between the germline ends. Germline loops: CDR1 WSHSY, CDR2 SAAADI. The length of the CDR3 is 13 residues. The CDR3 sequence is CASRDTSPEEQYF. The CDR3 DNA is TGCGCCAGCAGAGATACTAGCCCGGAGGAGCAGTACTTC.